This record covers a single T cell receptor beta chain. Its antigen is not identified. The repertoire was sequenced with immunoSEQ multiplex PCR; TCRdb's copy has only in-frame clones and lacks some. The table has tens of thousands of clones, 80% to 95% seen once. Germline V gene data show CDR1 as LGHNT and CDR2 as FRNRAP. J lost 7 bases, V lost 10 bases, and 14 bases had no gene match. CDR3 length: 14 amino acids. This sample was taken from a study of OX40 agonist ivuxolimab in advanced cancers. The study, taken as a whole, reports: Clonal expansion from baseline to week 6 occurred in both CD4+ and CD8+ T cells. The study did not work out the antigen specificity of the expanded peripheral T cells.

This sample comprised CD4+ or CD8+ T cells sorted from blood, obtained in a trial of the OX40 agonist ivuxolimab. This receptor was identified in an adult with an advanced solid tumor such as melanoma, head and neck, liver or kidney cancer. The chain joins TRBV12-5 to TRBJ2-5; the match to TRBD2 covers 8 bases. The CDR3 sequence is CATGSLAGSATQYF. The CDR3 nucleotides read TGTGCTACCGGCTCGTTAGCGGGGTCCGCGACCCAGTACTTC.